A single sample gave rise to the 18 T cell receptor beta chains below, sequenced in a study of early T cells in non-severe SARS-CoV-2 infection. TCRdb reprocessed the 5' RACE reads with MiXCR, giving one entry per CDR3 protein. The table includes about 55,000 distinct CDR3 sequences, approximately 13% detected once. The sequencing input was whole blood. The receptors originated from an adult who was a healthcare worker with PCR-confirmed SARS-CoV-2 infection or an uninfected control (not recorded which).

The chain couples TRBV5-1 to TRBJ2-7, with a tentative D call TRBD1 (5 bases). Germline V CDR1 and CDR2: SGHRS, YFSETQ. The V end lost 0 bases, the J end lost 5 bases, and 9 bases lay between the germline ends. This CDR3 region has 13 residues. The CDR3 reads CASSLVGRDEQYF. CDR3 bases: TGCGCCAGCAGCTTGGTTGGCAGGGACGAGCAGTACTTC.

This clonotype was observed many times. The chain carries TRBV20-1 and TRBJ2-1; 8 nucleotides align to TRBD2. The CDR3 runs 15 residues. Germline V CDR1 and CDR2: DFQATT, SNEGSKA (reference sequence). With 5 bases clipped from V and 7 bases from J, the junction kept 13 bases outside the gene matches. The DNA for the CDR3 is TGCAGTGCTCTAAGTGGCAGCGGGGGAGGTAATGAGCAGTTCTTC. Protein: CSALSGSGGGNEQFF.

This clonotype turned up a few times. For the CDR3, the DNA is TGCAGTGCTAGCGGGGTAGGGGGGCACACTGAAGCTTTCTTT. The encoded protein is CSASGVGGHTEAFF. The rearrangement joins TRBV20-1 to TRBJ1-1; D may be TRBD1 (6 bases). Trimming took 3 bases from V and 3 from J, leaving 14 bases between them. CDR1 is DFQATT, CDR2 SNEGSKA, per germline (reference sequence). The CDR3 has 14 amino acids.

This clonotype was counted only a few times. The chain joins TRBV18 to TRBJ1-4; D remains unclear. CDR1 is KGHSH, CDR2 LQKENI, per germline. Deletions cut 3 bases from V and 0 bases from J, with 14 bases between. CDR3 size: 17 residues. CDR3 protein: CASSPSRLGATNEKLFF. The CDR3 nucleotides read TGTGCCAGCTCACCTTCCAGGCTCGGTGCAACTAATGAAAAACTGTTTTTT.

J is TRBJ1-1 and V is TRBV6-5; 10 bases fit TRBD1. The CDR3 sequence is 17 residues long. V trimming: 2 bases; J trimming: 1 base; junction bases outside the gene matches: 7. Germline values: CDR1 MNHEY, CDR2 SVGAGI. Here the CDR3 reads CASSYIPGQGPNTEAFF. The CDR3 nucleotides are TGTGCCAGCAGTTACATCCCGGGACAGGGGCCGAACACTGAAGCTTTCTTT.

This clonotype was seen ten or more times. The CDR3 coding sequence is TGTGCCAGTAGTATCCGGGACAGCTATGGCTACACCTTC. This codes for CASSIRDSYGYTF. This chain connects TRBV19 to TRBJ1-2; TRBD1 matches at 7 bases. V was clipped by 3 bases and J by 4 bases; unmatched bases: 2. Per the germline V gene, CDR1 is LNHDA and CDR2 is SQIVND (reference sequence). This CDR3 region has 13 residues.

In this sample, this clonotype turned up a few times. The genes are TRBV9 and TRBJ2-1, with 8 bases matching TRBD2. Trimming at V came to 0 bases and at J to 4 bases, leaving 6 bases not matched to a gene. The CDR3 totals 16 residues. Germline V gene data show CDR1 as SGDLS and CDR2 as YYNGEE. The CDR3 spells CASSVAPAGGYNEQFF. CDR3 nucleotides: TGTGCCAGCAGCGTAGCTCCCGCGGGGGGATACAATGAGCAGTTCTTC.

This clonotype has more than one count but fewer than ten. This CDR3 is CASSLKGTGTWPGELFF. CDR3 nucleotide sequence: TGTGCCAGCAGCTTAAAGGGGACAGGAACCTGGCCCGGGGAGCTGTTTTTT. The genes are TRBV11-2 and TRBJ2-2, with 8 nucleotides matching TRBD1. Germline loops: CDR1 SGHAT, CDR2 FQNNGV. After removal of 2 bases from V and 6 bases from J, the junction contained 11 bases not matched to a gene. The CDR3 is 17 residues long.

This clonotype was counted between two and nine times. The chain combines TRBV11-2 with TRBJ2-1, with unresolved D. Germline values: CDR1 SGHAT, CDR2 FQNNGV. Trimming removed 5 bases from V and 0 bases from J, with 11 bases in between. The CDR3 has 15 residues. The CDR3 DNA is TGTGCCAGCAGCCCCTTCTTAGGCTCCTACAATGAGCAGTTCTTC. This gives the protein CASSPFLGSYNEQFF.

This clonotype was counted between two and nine times. The chain uses TRBV7-2 and TRBJ1-2, with 8 bases aligning to TRBD1. The ends lost 4 bases at V and 6 bases at J; junction bases unmatched: 10. The germline V gene encodes CDR1 SGHTA and CDR2 FQGNSA. CDR3 length: 15 residues. CDR3 sequence (DNA): TGTGCCAGCAGCTCTCGCTCTCAGGGGGCGGATGGCTACACCTTC. Protein product: CASSSRSQGADGYTF.

This rearrangement joins TRBV4-1 to TRBJ1-3, with D unresolved. Germline values: CDR1 MGHRA, CDR2 YSYEKL. This CDR3 has 19 residues. The V end was cut by 3 bases, the J end by 0 bases, with 21 bases between. The CDR3 is CASSHLAAGRTGSGNTIYF. In DNA form, the CDR3 reads TGCGCCAGCAGCCATCTCGCCGCAGGACGGACCGGCTCTGGAAACACCATATATTTT.

CDR3 in amino acids: CASRAPGTGRREQYF. In DNA form, the CDR3 reads TGTGCCAGCAGAGCACCGGGGACAGGGAGGCGCGAGCAGTACTTC. The V call is TRBV11-2, the J call TRBJ2-7, with 9 bases lining up with TRBD1. The length of the CDR3 is 15 residues. Germline values: CDR1 SGHAT, CDR2 FQNNGV. J lost 6 bases, V lost 6 bases, and 12 bases had no gene match. Looking up the rest from reference TRBV11-2 and TRBJ2-7 gives the full variable domain: EAGVAQSPRYKIIEKRQSVAFWCNPISGHATLYWYQQILGQGPKLLIQFQNNGVVDDSQLPKDRFSAERLKGVDSTLKIQPAKLEDSAVYLCASRAPGTGRREQYFGPGTRLTVT.

This clonotype has only a few counts. The gene calls are TRBV7-9 and TRBJ1-2; TRBD1 aligns across 8 bases. There are 14 residues in the CDR3. CDR1 and CDR2 (germline): SEHNR, FQNEAQ (reference sequence). V trimming: 7 bases; J trimming: 5 bases; junction bases outside the gene matches: 9. CDR3 region: CASTPSDREYGYTF. In DNA form, the CDR3 reads TGTGCCAGCACCCCTTCGGACAGGGAGTATGGCTACACCTTC.

CDR3 bases: TGTGCCTGGAGTGAATCCGGCCCCTATGGCTACACCTTC. Protein: CAWSESGPYGYTF. The gene calls are TRBV30 and TRBJ1-2; no definite D call. This CDR3 is 13 amino acids long. Germline values: CDR1 GTSNPN, CDR2 SVGIG (reference sequence). V was trimmed by 1 base and J by 4 bases, leaving 10 bases between them. The entire variable domain, with the rest obtained from reference TRBV30 and TRBJ1-2, is as follows: SQTIHQWPATLVQPVGSPLSLECTVEGTSNPNLYWYRQAAGRGLQLLFYSVGIGQISSEVPQNLSASRPQDRQFILSSKKLLLSDSGFYLCAWSESGPYGYTFGSGTRLTVV.

This clonotype showed up just once. The chain couples TRBV12-3 or TRBV12-4 to TRBJ2-1, with D unresolved. This CDR3 has 12 amino acids. V was pared by 4 bases and J by 8 bases, with 9 bases between. The CDR3 here is CASSWGGDEQFF. In DNA form, the CDR3 reads TGTGCCAGCAGTTGGGGTGGCGATGAGCAGTTCTTC.

This chain's CDR3 is CASSRGGLGTEAFF. CDR3 in DNA: TGTGCCAGCAGCCGAGGGGGCCTCGGCACTGAAGCTTTCTTT. The chain is built from TRBV7-9 and TRBJ1-1; 7 nucleotides align to TRBD1. Germline V gene sequence: CDR1 SEHNR, CDR2 FQNEAQ (reference sequence). The V gene end was trimmed by 5 bases and the J gene end by 4 bases; junction bases not matched to a gene: 7. The CDR3 is 14 residues long. Together with reference TRBV7-9 and TRBJ1-1, the CDR3 gives the full variable domain: DTGVSQNPRHKITKRGQNVTFRCDPISEHNRLYWYRQTLGQGPEFLTYFQNEAQLEKSRLLSDRFSAERPKGSFSTLEIQRTEQGDSAMYLCASSRGGLGTEAFFGQGTRLTVV.

Turning to this clonotype: A read error is possible here, since a much larger clone lies one base away. The chain recombines TRBV5-1 with TRBJ2-7, with a possible D match to TRBD1 (6 bases). V lost 1 base and J 2 bases, leaving 25 bases between the germline ends. CDR1 SGHRS and CDR2 YFSETQ come from the germline V gene. This CDR3 region has 19 residues. This CDR3 reads CASSLFRQELRAETYEQYF. In DNA form, the CDR3 reads TGCGCCAGCAGCTTGTTCCGACAGGAGCTGAGGGCTGAGACCTACGAGCAGTACTTC. Together with reference TRBV5-1 and TRBJ2-7, the CDR3 gives the full variable domain: KAGVTQTPRYLIKTRGQQVTLSCSPISGHRSVSWYQQTPGQGLQFLFEYFSETQRNKGNFPGRFSGRQFSNSRSEMNVSTLELGDSALYLCASSLFRQELRAETYEQYFGPGTRLTVT.

In its sample, this clonotype was seen many times. The rearrangement uses TRBV5-1 and TRBJ2-5; D is possibly TRBD1 or TRBD2 (5 bases each). The length of the CDR3 is 15 residues. V gave up 0 bases and J gave up 5 bases, with 14 bases separating them. Germline V gene sequence: CDR1 SGHRS, CDR2 YFSETQ. CDR3 coding DNA: TGCGCCAGCAGCTTGGCCAACGGGGCCGGGGAGACCCAGTACTTC. Translated: CASSLANGAGETQYF.